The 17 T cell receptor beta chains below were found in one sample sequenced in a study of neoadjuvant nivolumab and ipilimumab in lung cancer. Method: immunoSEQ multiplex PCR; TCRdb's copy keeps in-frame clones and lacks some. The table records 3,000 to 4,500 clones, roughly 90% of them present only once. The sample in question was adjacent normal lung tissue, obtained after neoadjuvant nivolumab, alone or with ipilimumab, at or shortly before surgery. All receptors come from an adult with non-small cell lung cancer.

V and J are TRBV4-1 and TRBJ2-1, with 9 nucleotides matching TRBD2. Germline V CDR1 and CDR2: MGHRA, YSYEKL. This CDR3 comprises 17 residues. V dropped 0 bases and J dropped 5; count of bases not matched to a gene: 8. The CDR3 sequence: CASSQEGGRARDNEQFF. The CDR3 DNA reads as TGCGCCAGCAGCCAAGAAGGCGGGAGGGCCCGGGACAATGAGCAGTTCTTC.

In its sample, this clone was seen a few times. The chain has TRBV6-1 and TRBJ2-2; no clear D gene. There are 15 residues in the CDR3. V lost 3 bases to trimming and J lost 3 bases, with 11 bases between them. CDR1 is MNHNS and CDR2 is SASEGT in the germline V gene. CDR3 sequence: CASSEMASYTGELFF. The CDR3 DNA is TGTGCCAGCAGTGAGATGGCGTCTTACACCGGGGAGCTGTTTTTT.

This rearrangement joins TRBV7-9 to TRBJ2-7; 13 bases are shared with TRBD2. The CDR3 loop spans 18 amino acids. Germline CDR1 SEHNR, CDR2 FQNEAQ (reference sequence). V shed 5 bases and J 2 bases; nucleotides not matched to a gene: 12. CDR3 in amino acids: CASSPHPGLAGFAYEQYF. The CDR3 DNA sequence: TGTGCCAGCAGCCCTCACCCGGGACTAGCGGGGTTTGCCTACGAGCAGTACTTC.

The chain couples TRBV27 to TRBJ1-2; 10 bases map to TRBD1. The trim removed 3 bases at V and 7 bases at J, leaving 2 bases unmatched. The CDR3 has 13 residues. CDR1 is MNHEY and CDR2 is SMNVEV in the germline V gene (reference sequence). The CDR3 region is CASSFGTGAGYTF. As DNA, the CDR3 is TGTGCCAGCAGTTTTGGGACAGGGGCTGGCTACACCTTC.

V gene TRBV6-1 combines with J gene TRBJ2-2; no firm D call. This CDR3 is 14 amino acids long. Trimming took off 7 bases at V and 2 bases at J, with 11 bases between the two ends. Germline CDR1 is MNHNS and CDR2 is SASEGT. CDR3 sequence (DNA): TGTGCCAGCACTCGGCTTTACAACACCGGGGAGCTGTTTTTT. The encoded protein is CASTRLYNTGELFF.

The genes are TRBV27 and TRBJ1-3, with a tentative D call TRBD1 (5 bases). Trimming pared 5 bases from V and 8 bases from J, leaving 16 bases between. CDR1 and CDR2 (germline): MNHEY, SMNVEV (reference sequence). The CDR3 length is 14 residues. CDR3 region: CASSASLGQHTIYF. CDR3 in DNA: TGTGCCAGCAGTGCGTCACTCGGACAACACACCATATATTTT.

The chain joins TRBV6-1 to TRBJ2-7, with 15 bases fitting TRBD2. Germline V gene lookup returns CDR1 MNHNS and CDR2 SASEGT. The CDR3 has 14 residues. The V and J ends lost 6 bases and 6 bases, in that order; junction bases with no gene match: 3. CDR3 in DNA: TGTGCCAGCAGGGGGACTAGCGGGGGGCTCGAGCAGTACTTC. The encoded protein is CASRGTSGGLEQYF.

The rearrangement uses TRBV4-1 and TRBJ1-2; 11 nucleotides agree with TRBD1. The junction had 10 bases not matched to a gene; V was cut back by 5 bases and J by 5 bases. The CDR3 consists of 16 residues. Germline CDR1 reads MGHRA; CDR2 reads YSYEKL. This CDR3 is CASSRDRGTRLYGYTF. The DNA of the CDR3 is TGCGCCAGCAGCAGGGACAGGGGGACCCGACTGTATGGCTACACCTTC.

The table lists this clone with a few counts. This chain's CDR3 is CASSPRGLAGPHYEQYF. The CDR3 nucleotides read TGTGCCAGCAGCCCACGGGGACTAGCGGGTCCCCATTACGAGCAGTACTTC. The V and J genes are TRBV5-4 and TRBJ2-7; 12 bases match TRBD2. The ends lost 4 bases at V and 4 bases at J; junction bases unmatched: 12. The CDR3 runs to 17 residues. CDR1 and CDR2 from the germline V gene are SGHNT and YYREEE (reference sequence).

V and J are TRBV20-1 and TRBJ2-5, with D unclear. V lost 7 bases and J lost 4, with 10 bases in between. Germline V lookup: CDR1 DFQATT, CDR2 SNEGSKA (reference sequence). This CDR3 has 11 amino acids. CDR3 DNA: TGCAGTGGGTTGGGTGCAGAGACCCAGTACTTC. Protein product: CSGLGAETQYF.

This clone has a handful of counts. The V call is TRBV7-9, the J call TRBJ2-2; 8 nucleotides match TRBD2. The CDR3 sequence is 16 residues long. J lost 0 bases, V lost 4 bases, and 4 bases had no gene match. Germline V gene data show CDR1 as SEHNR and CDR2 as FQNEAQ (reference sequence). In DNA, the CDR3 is TGTGCCAGCAGCTCAGGGACTAGTTCGAACACCGGGGAGCTGTTTTTT. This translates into CASSSGTSSNTGELFF.

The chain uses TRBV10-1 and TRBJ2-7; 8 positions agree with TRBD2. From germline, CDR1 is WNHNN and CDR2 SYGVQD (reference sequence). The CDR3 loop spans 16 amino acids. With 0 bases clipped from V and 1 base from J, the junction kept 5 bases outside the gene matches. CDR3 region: CASSESPAGASYEQYF. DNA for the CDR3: TGCGCCAGCAGTGAGTCTCCAGCGGGAGCTTCCTACGAGCAGTACTTC.

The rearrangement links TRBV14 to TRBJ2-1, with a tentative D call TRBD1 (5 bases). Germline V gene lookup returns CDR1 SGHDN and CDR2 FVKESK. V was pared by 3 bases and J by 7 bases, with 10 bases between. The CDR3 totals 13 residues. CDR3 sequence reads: CASSQTQGNEQFF. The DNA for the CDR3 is TGTGCCAGCAGCCAGACCCAGGGAAATGAGCAGTTCTTC. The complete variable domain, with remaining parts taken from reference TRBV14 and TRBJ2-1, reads EAGVTQFPSHSVIEKGQTVTLRCDPISGHDNLYWYRRVMGKEIKFLLHFVKESKQDESGMPNNRFLAERTGGTYSTLKVQPAELEDSGVYFCASSQTQGNEQFFGPGTRLTVL.

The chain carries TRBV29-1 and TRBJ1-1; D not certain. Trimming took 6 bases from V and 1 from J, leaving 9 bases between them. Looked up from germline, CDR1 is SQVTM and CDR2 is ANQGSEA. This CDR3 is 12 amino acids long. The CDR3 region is CSVQTANTEAFF. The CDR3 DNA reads TGCAGCGTACAGACTGCGAACACTGAAGCTTTCTTT. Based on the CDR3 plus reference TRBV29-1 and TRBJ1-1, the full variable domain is SAVISQKPSRDICQRGTSLTIQCQVDSQVTMMFWYRQQPGQSLTLIATANQGSEATYESGFVIDKFPISRPNLTFSTLTVSNMSPEDSSIYLCSVQTANTEAFFGQGTRLTVV.

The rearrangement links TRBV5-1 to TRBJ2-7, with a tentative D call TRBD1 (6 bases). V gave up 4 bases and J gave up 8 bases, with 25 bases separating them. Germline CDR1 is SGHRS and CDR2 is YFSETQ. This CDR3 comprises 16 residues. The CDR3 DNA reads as TGCGCCAGCAGCCTGGACAGCTCCCGATCGGGTGTACAGCAGTACTTC. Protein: CASSLDSSRSGVQQYF. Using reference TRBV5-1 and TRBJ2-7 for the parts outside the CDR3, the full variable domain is KAGVTQTPRYLIKTRGQQVTLSCSPISGHRSVSWYQQTPGQGLQFLFEYFSETQRNKGNFPGRFSGRQFSNSRSEMNVSTLELGDSALYLCASSLDSSRSGVQQYFGPGTRLTVT.

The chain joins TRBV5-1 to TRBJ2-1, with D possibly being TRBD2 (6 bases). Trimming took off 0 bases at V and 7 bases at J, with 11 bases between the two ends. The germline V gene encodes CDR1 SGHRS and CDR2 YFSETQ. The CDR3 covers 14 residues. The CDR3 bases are TGCGCCAGCAGCTTGGCCCGGGAGTTAAATGAGCAGTTCTTC. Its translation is CASSLARELNEQFF.

DNA for the CDR3: TGCAGCGTTGAGGTTCTAGCGGGAGGCAGTGAGCAGTTCTTC. Protein: CSVEVLAGGSEQFF. The chain has TRBV29-1 and TRBJ2-1; 11 positions match TRBD2. Germline V gives CDR1 SQVTM, CDR2 ANQGSEA. Germline trimming cut 3 bases from V and 9 bases from J; bases unmatched to any gene: 7. The CDR3 covers 14 residues.